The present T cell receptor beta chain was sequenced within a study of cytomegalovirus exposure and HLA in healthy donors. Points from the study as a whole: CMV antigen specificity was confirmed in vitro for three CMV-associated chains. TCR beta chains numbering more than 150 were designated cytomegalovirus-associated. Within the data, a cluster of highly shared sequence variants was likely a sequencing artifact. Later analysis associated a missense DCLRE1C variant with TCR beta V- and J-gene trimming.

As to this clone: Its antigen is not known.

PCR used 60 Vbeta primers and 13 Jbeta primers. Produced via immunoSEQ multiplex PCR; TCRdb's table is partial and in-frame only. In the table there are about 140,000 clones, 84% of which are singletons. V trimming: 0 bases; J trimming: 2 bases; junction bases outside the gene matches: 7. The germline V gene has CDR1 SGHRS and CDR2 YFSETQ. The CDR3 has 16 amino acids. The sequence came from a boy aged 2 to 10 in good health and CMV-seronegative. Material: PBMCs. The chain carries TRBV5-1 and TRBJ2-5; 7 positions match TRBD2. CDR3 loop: CASSLGTRGIQETQYF. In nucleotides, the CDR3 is TGCGCCAGCAGCTTGGGGACGCGGGGGATACAAGAGACCCAGTACTTC. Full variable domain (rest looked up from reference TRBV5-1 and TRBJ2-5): KAGVTQTPRYLIKTRGQQVTLSCSPISGHRSVSWYQQTPGQGLQFLFEYFSETQRNKGNFPGRFSGRQFSNSRSEMNVSTLELGDSALYLCASSLGTRGIQETQYFGPGTRLLVL.